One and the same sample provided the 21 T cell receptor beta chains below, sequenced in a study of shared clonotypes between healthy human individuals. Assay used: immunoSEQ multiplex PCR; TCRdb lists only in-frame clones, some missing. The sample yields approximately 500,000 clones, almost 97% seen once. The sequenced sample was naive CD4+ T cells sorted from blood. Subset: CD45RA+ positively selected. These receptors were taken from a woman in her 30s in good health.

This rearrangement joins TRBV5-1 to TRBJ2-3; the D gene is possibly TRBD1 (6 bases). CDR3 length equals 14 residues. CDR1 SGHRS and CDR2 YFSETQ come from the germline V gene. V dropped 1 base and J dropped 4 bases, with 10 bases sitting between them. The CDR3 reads CASSLRGTPDTQYF. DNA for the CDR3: TGCGCCAGCAGCTTGAGGGGGACACCAGATACGCAGTATTTT.

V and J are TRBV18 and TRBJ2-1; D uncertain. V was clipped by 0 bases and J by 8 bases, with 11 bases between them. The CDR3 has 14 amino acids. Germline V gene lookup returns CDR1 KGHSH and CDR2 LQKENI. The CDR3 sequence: CASSPPQLRDEQFF. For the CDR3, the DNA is TGTGCCAGCTCACCACCGCAACTTCGGGATGAGCAGTTCTTC. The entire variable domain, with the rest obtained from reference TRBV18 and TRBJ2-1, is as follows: NAGVMQNPRHLVRRRGQEARLRCSPMKGHSHVYWYRQLPEEGLKFMVYLQKENIIDESGMPKERFSAEFPKEGPSILRIQQVVRGDSAAYFCASSPPQLRDEQFFGPGTRLTVL.

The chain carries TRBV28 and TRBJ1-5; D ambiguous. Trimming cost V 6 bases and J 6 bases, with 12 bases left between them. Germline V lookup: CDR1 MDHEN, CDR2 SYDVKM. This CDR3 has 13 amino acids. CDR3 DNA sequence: TGTGCCAGCAGAACCCCCAGAAGTCAGCCCCAGCATTTT. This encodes CASRTPRSQPQHF.

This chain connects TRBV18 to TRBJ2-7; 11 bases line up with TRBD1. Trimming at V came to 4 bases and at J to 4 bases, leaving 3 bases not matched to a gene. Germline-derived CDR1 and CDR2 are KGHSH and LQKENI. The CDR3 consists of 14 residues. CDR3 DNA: TGTGCCAGCTCACGGACAGGGGGCTTGTACGAGCAGTACTTC. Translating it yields CASSRTGGLYEQYF.

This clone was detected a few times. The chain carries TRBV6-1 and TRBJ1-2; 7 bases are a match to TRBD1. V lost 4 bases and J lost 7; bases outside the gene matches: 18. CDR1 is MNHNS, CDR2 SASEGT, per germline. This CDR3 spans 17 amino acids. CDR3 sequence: CASSARGRGARWGGYTF. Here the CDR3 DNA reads TGTGCCAGCAGTGCCCGGGGCAGGGGGGCGCGGTGGGGTGGCTACACCTTC.

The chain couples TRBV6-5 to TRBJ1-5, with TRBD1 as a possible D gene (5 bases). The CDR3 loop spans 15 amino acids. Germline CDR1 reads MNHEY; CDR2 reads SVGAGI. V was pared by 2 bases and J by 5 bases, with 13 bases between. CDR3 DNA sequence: TGTGCCAGCAGTTACGACAGTACTCGGGATCAGCCCCAGCATTTT. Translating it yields CASSYDSTRDQPQHF.

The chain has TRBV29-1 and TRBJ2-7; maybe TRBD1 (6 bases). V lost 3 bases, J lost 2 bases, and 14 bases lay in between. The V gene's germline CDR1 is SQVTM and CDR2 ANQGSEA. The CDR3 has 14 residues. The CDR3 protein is CSVDAGTYPYEQYF. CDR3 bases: TGCAGCGTTGATGCCGGGACATACCCCTACGAGCAGTACTTC.

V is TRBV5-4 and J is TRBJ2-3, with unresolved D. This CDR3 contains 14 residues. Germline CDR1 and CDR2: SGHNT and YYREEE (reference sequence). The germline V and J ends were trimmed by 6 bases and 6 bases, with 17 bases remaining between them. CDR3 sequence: CASTSPHSVDTQYF. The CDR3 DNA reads TGTGCCAGCACCTCCCCGCACTCCGTGGATACGCAGTATTTT.

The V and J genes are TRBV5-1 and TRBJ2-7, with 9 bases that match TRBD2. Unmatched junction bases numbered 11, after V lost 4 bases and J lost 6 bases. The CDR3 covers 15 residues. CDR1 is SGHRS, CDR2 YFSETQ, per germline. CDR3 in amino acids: CASSGRLAARSEQYF. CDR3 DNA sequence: TGCGCCAGCAGCGGCAGACTAGCGGCGCGGAGCGAGCAGTACTTC.

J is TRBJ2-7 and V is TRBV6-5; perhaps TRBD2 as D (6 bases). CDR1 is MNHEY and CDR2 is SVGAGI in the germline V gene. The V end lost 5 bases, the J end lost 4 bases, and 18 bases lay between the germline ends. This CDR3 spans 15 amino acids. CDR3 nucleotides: TGTGCCAGCAGTAAGCGTGGGGCGGGGCGGTACGAGCAGTACTTC. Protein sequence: CASSKRGAGRYEQYF.

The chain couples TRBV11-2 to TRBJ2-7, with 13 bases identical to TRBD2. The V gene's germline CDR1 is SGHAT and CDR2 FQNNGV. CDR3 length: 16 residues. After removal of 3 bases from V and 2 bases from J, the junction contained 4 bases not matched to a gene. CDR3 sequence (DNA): TGTGCCAGCAGCTTCTCCACTAGCGGGGGGGCCTACGAGCAGTACTTC. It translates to CASSFSTSGGAYEQYF.

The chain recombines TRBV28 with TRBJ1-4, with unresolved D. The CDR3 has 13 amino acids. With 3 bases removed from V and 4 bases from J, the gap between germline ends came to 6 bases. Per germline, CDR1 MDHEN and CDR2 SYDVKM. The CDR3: CASSLQLNEKLFF. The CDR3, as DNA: TGTGCCAGCAGTTTGCAGCTTAATGAAAAACTGTTTTTT.

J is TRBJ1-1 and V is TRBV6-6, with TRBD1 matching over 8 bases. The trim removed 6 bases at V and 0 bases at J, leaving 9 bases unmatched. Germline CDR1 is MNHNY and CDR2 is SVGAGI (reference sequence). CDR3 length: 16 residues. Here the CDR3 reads CASRSPTGVVNTEAFF. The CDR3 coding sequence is TGTGCCAGCAGGTCCCCGACAGGGGTAGTGAACACTGAAGCTTTCTTT.

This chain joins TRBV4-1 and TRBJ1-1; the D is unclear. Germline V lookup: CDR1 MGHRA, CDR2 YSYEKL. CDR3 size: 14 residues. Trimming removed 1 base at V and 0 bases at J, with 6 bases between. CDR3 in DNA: TGCGCCAGCAGCCAAGTGGTAGTGAACACTGAAGCTTTCTTT. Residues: CASSQVVVNTEAFF.

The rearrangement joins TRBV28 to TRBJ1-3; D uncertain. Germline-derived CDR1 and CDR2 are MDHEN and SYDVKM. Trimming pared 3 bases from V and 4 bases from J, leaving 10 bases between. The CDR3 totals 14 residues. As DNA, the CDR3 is TGTGCCAGCAGTTTCACCTATCGAGGAAACACCATATATTTT. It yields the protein CASSFTYRGNTIYF.

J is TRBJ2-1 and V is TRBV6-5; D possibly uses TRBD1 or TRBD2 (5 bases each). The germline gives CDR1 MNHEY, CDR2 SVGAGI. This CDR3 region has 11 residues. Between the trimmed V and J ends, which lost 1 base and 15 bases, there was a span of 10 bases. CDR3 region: CASSYLGVGFF. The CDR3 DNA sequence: TGTGCCAGCAGTTACTTGGGGGTCGGGTTCTTC.

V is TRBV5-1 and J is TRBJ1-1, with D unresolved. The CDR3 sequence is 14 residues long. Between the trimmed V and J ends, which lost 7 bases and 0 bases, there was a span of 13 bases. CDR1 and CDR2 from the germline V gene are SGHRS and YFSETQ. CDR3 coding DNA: TGCGCCAGCGCCCGGGCTGGCTTGAACACTGAAGCTTTCTTT. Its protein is CASARAGLNTEAFF. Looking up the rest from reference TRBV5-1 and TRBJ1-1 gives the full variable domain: KAGVTQTPRYLIKTRGQQVTLSCSPISGHRSVSWYQQTPGQGLQFLFEYFSETQRNKGNFPGRFSGRQFSNSRSEMNVSTLELGDSALYLCASARAGLNTEAFFGQGTRLTVV.

The CDR3 DNA reads TGCGCCAGCAGCTTCAGACAGGGGTTATACGAGCAGTACTTC. Translated, it gives CASSFRQGLYEQYF. This sequence joins TRBV5-1 and TRBJ2-5, with 8 positions matching TRBD1. The end of the DNA aligns better with TRBJ2-7, so the J call may be wrong. CDR1 and CDR2 from the germline V gene are SGHRS and YFSETQ. The CDR3 loop spans 14 amino acids.

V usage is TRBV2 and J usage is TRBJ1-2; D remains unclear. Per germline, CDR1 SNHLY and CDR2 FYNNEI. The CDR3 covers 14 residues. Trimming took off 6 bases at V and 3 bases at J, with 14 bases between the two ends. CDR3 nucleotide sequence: TGTGCCAGCAGGCCGGATGCATCCCACTATGGCTACACCTTC. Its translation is CASRPDASHYGYTF.

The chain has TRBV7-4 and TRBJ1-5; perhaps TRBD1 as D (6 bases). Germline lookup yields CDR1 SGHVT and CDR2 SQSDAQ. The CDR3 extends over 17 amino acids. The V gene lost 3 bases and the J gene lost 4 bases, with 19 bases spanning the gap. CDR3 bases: TGTGCCAGCAGCTTCCTTCCCCAGGACAGAGATAATCAGCCCCAGCATTTT. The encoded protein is CASSFLPQDRDNQPQHF.

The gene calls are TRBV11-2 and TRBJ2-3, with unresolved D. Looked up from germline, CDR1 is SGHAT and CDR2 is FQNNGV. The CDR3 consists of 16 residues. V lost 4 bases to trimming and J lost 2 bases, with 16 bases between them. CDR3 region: CASSSSQLKFTDTQYF. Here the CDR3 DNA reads TGTGCCAGCAGCTCCAGCCAGCTAAAGTTCACAGATACGCAGTATTTT.